The TCR beta chain described here comes from a study of regulatory T cells. The primer mix had 52 TRBV and 13 TRBJ primers. TCRdb's copy holds only in-frame clones and misses some; the assay was immunoSEQ multiplex PCR. The sample has about 35,000 clones; around nine tenths are singletons. Germline V gene sequence: CDR1 SGHAT, CDR2 FQNNGV. Trimming removed 2 bases from V and 4 bases from J, with 11 bases in between. CDR3 length equals 14 residues. Worth noting for this clone: Its antigen is undetermined.

At testing, patients were 2 to 39 years old, with reduced naive and increased memory T-cell proportions. CD4+ cells were sorted into CD25-high CD127-low regulatory cells and CD25-low CD127-high conventional cells. Findings and limits, study-wide: Regulatory T cells showed the strongest V-J pair restriction and V/J gene skewing among patient repertoires. In CD3G-deficient patients, conventional CD4+ T cells were enriched for hydrophobic CDR3 residues at positions 6 and 7.

The rearrangement uses TRBV11-2 and TRBJ1-1; D might be TRBD1 (5 bases). The receptor comes from a person aged 18-29 years with CD3G deficiency. The sequenced sample consisted of conventional CD4+ T cells sorted from blood. CDR3 sequence reads: CASSLQGGSTEAFF. The CDR3 coding sequence is TGTGCCAGCAGCTTACAGGGTGGTTCCACTGAAGCTTTCTTT.